A single sample gave rise to the 27 T cell receptor beta chains below, sequenced in a study of blood T cell repertoires in COVID-19 (TCRdb year 2020). The library was generated by the immunoSEQ multiplex PCR assay. Held by TCRdb, this immuneACCESS table contains in-frame sequences only and omits some clones. Under half of the omission traces to an unresolved V gene where checked; the cause of the rest is unknown. The sample table holds around 16,000 clones, of which about 91% were seen once. Around 10% of the sample is held by the ten biggest clonotypes. Input material: peripheral blood. All receptors come from a human donor in a cohort sampled during active COVID-19.

This chain uses TRBV10-3 with TRBJ2-1; TRBD2 agrees at 16 bases. The J segment lost 9 bases and the V segment lost 4 bases, leaving 12 bases of the junction unmatched. The CDR3 has 18 residues. Germline CDR1 and CDR2: ENHRY and SYGVKD. In DNA, the CDR3 is TGTGCCATCAGTGGCCCCCCGGGACTAGCGGGGGGGCCGAGTGAGCAGTTCTTC. This gives the protein CAISGPPGLAGGPSEQFF.

J is TRBJ2-3 and V is TRBV7-6; D is unresolved. Germline V gene sequence: CDR1 SGHVS, CDR2 FNYEAQ. The CDR3 consists of 12 residues. The V end lost 3 bases, the J end lost 5 bases, and 6 bases lay between the germline ends. CDR3 sequence: CASSFAEDTQYF. As DNA, the CDR3 is TGTGCCAGCAGCTTTGCGGAAGATACGCAGTATTTT. Variable domain in full (rest from reference TRBV7-6 and TRBJ2-3): GAGVSQSPRYKVTKRGQDVALRCDPISGHVSLYWYRQALGQGPEFLTYFNYEAQQDKSGLPNDRFSAERPEGSISTLTIQRTEQRDSAMYRCASSFAEDTQYFGPGTRLTVL.

The chain combines TRBV27 with TRBJ2-7; D may be TRBD1 (7 bases). From germline, CDR1 is MNHEY and CDR2 SMNVEV (reference sequence). The V gene lost 6 bases and the J gene lost 0 bases, with 12 bases spanning the gap. The CDR3 spans 14 residues. The CDR3 is CASRGQRASYEQYF. The CDR3 DNA sequence: TGTGCCAGCAGGGGACAGCGGGCCTCCTACGAGCAGTACTTC.

CDR3 nucleotides: TGTGCCAGCAGTTACATTGGGGAGTTAGAGAATTCACCCCTCCACTTT. Translation gives CASSYIGELENSPLHF. The chain couples TRBV6-5 to TRBJ1-6; no reliable D call. CDR3 length: 16 amino acids. Per germline, CDR1 MNHEY and CDR2 SVGAGI. The ends were cut back, 2 bases at V and 7 bases at J, with 15 bases in the middle.

The rearrangement joins TRBV11-2 to TRBJ2-7; weak D call: TRBD2 (5 bases). Germline values: CDR1 SGHAT, CDR2 FQNNGV. Between the trimmed V and J ends, which lost 0 bases and 2 bases, there was a span of 14 bases. There are 16 residues in the CDR3. The CDR3 loop is CASSLERGQRTYEQYF. The CDR3 nucleotides are TGTGCCAGCAGCTTAGAAAGAGGGCAGAGAACCTACGAGCAGTACTTC. Full variable domain (missing parts from reference TRBV11-2 and TRBJ2-7): EAGVAQSPRYKIIEKRQSVAFWCNPISGHATLYWYQQILGQGPKLLIQFQNNGVVDDSQLPKDRFSAERLKGVDSTLKIQPAKLEDSAVYLCASSLERGQRTYEQYFGPGTRLTVT.

Here the CDR3 reads CAWTKGTSGLGGELFF. CDR3 coding DNA: TGTGCCTGGACGAAAGGGACTAGCGGTTTGGGCGGGGAGCTGTTTTTT. The chain has TRBV30 and TRBJ2-2; 11 bases fit TRBD2. Per germline, CDR1 GTSNPN and CDR2 SVGIG (reference sequence). V lost 4 bases to trimming and J lost 7 bases; unmatched junction nucleotides: 11. The CDR3 runs to 16 residues.

The chain carries TRBV19 and TRBJ2-5; TRBD2 aligns across 10 bases. Germline V gene sequence: CDR1 LNHDA, CDR2 SQIVND (reference sequence). CDR3 length: 16 residues. J was trimmed by 9 bases and V by 3 bases; bases with no gene match: 13. This CDR3 reads CASSMSSGLATGAQYF. The CDR3 nucleotides read TGTGCCAGTAGTATGTCGTCGGGACTAGCGACGGGGGCCCAGTACTTC.

The chain couples TRBV30 to TRBJ1-1, with a tentative D call TRBD1 (5 bases). There are 15 residues in the CDR3. Germline assignment: CDR1 GTSNPN and CDR2 SVGIG (reference sequence). V lost 2 bases, J lost 3 bases, and 16 bases lay in between. The chain's CDR3 is CAWSPASGGDTEAFF. DNA for the CDR3: TGTGCCTGGAGTCCCGCCAGTGGAGGGGACACTGAAGCTTTCTTT. Based on the CDR3 plus reference TRBV30 and TRBJ1-1, the full variable domain is SQTIHQWPATLVQPVGSPLSLECTVEGTSNPNLYWYRQAAGRGLQLLFYSVGIGQISSEVPQNLSASRPQDRQFILSSKKLLLSDSGFYLCAWSPASGGDTEAFFGQGTRLTVV.

The table lists this clone with a few counts. The rearrangement links TRBV6-6 to TRBJ1-6; no reliable D call. The length of the CDR3 is 14 residues. CDR1 and CDR2 (germline): MNHNY, SVGAGI (reference sequence). V lost 2 bases to trimming and J lost 8 bases, with 10 bases between them. The CDR3 spells CASSYTVSDSPLHF. The CDR3 region has the DNA TGTGCCAGCAGTTACACAGTCTCGGATTCACCCCTCCACTTT.

The chain uses TRBV9 and TRBJ1-4, with TRBD1 matching 9 bases. V was clipped by 0 bases and J by 6 bases; unmatched bases: 3. This CDR3 is 15 amino acids long. Germline CDR1 is SGDLS and CDR2 is YYNGEE. The CDR3 nucleotides are TGTGCCAGCAGCGTAGCCGGGACAGGGTATGAAAAACTGTTTTTT. Encoded protein: CASSVAGTGYEKLFF.

V is TRBV18 and J is TRBJ2-2; TRBD1 agrees at 10 bases. Looked up from germline, CDR1 is KGHSH and CDR2 is LQKENI. The CDR3 contains 16 residues. V lost 2 bases to trimming and J lost 4 bases; unmatched junction nucleotides: 4. In DNA, the CDR3 is TGTGCCAGCTCACCAGGGACAGGGGCCTTCACCGGGGAGCTGTTTTTT. Its protein product is CASSPGTGAFTGELFF. Looking up the rest from reference TRBV18 and TRBJ2-2 gives the full variable domain: NAGVMQNPRHLVRRRGQEARLRCSPMKGHSHVYWYRQLPEEGLKFMVYLQKENIIDESGMPKERFSAEFPKEGPSILRIQQVVRGDSAAYFCASSPGTGAFTGELFFGEGSRLTVL.

V is TRBV2 and J is TRBJ1-2, with D perhaps matching TRBD1 (6 bases). V lost 6 bases, J lost 8 bases, and 16 bases lay in between. CDR3 length: 13 amino acids. CDR1 and CDR2 from the germline V gene are SNHLY and FYNNEI. The CDR3 region is CASSPQGIGGYTF. In DNA form, the CDR3 reads TGTGCCAGCAGCCCCCAGGGGATTGGAGGCTACACCTTC.

This chain joins TRBV7-2 and TRBJ2-3; 13 bases agree with TRBD2. The CDR3 extends over 16 amino acids. CDR1 and CDR2 from the germline V gene are SGHTA and FQGNSA. J lost 8 bases, V lost 5 bases, and 10 bases had no gene match. The CDR3 protein is CASSPRLAGGQGTQYF. The CDR3 coding sequence is TGTGCCAGCAGCCCCCGACTAGCGGGGGGCCAGGGTACGCAGTATTTT. Together with reference TRBV7-2 and TRBJ2-3, the CDR3 gives the full variable domain: GAGVSQSPSNKVTEKGKDVELRCDPISGHTALYWYRQSLGQGLEFLIYFQGNSAPDKSGLPSDRFSAERTGGSVSTLTIQRTQQEDSAVYLCASSPRLAGGQGTQYFGPGTRLTVL.

This clone was seen more than once but under ten times. CDR3 in DNA: TGTGCCTGGAGACGGGACAGGGCCCGCTCTGGGGCCAACGTCCTGACTTTC. It yields the protein CAWRRDRARSGANVLTF. The V gene is TRBV30, the J gene TRBJ2-6; 9 positions agree with TRBD1. From germline, CDR1 is GTSNPN and CDR2 SVGIG (reference sequence). This CDR3 has 17 residues. V trimming: 3 bases; J trimming: 0 bases; junction bases outside the gene matches: 6.

This rearrangement joins TRBV11-2 to TRBJ2-7; TRBD2 matches at 8 bases. The germline gives CDR1 SGHAT, CDR2 FQNNGV. With 6 bases clipped from V and 2 bases from J, the junction kept 6 bases outside the gene matches. The CDR3 length is 14 residues. The DNA of the CDR3 is TGTGCCAGCAGGATCCCGGGGGGGCCCTACGAGCAGTACTTC. Its translation is CASRIPGGPYEQYF.

The rearrangement joins TRBV6-5 to TRBJ2-1, with D possibly matching TRBD2 (6 bases). Germline values: CDR1 MNHEY, CDR2 SVGAGI. The CDR3 spans 14 residues. With 5 bases removed from V and 4 bases from J, the gap between germline ends came to 12 bases. CDR3 nucleotides: TGTGCCAGCAGTCGAGGAGGGGCATACAATGAGCAGTTCTTC. As protein: CASSRGGAYNEQFF.

CDR3 DNA: TGTGCCAGCTCAGCGGTGACAGGGGGTAATGAAAAACTGTTTTTT. Translated, it gives CASSAVTGGNEKLFF. This chain uses TRBV18 with TRBJ1-4; 9 positions agree with TRBD1. CDR3 length: 15 residues. Germline V gives CDR1 KGHSH, CDR2 LQKENI. J lost 4 bases, V lost 5 bases, and 5 bases had no gene match.

V is TRBV2 and J is TRBJ1-6; D call uncertain. The germline CDR1 and CDR2 sequences are SNHLY and FYNNEI. This CDR3 spans 11 amino acids. Deletions cut 3 bases from V and 13 bases from J, with 7 bases between. CDR3 in amino acids: CASSDPSPLHF. CDR3 coding DNA: TGTGCCAGCAGTGATCCCTCTCCCCTCCACTTT.

The rearrangement links TRBV30 to TRBJ2-7, with D hard to call. Germline lookup yields CDR1 GTSNPN and CDR2 SVGIG (reference sequence). The germline V and J ends were trimmed by 0 bases and 1 base, with 10 bases remaining between them. The CDR3 extends over 14 amino acids. The CDR3 DNA is TGTGCCTGGAGTGTACCACCGGGTTCCTACGAGCAGTACTTC. Its translation is CAWSVPPGSYEQYF.

This clone was seen once. This sequence joins TRBV7-6 and TRBJ1-4; possible D gene TRBD1, 6 bases. The CDR3 runs to 17 residues. With 5 bases removed from V and 8 bases from J, the gap between germline ends came to 24 bases. The V gene's germline CDR1 is SGHVS and CDR2 FNYEAQ. This chain's CDR3 is CASSSDSLQGLREKLFF. CDR3 sequence (DNA): TGTGCCAGCAGCAGCGATAGCCTACAGGGTTTAAGGGAAAAACTGTTTTTT. Complete variable domain (other parts from reference TRBV7-6 and TRBJ1-4): GAGVSQSPRYKVTKRGQDVALRCDPISGHVSLYWYRQALGQGPEFLTYFNYEAQQDKSGLPNDRFSAERPEGSISTLTIQRTEQRDSAMYRCASSSDSLQGLREKLFFGSGTQLSVL.

In this sample, this clone turned up once. V is TRBV7-9 and J is TRBJ2-3, with 12 bases lining up with TRBD1. The CDR3 length is 15 residues. Germline V gene lookup returns CDR1 SEHNR and CDR2 FQNEAQ (reference sequence). Losses at the gene ends were 5 bases for V and 6 bases for J; bases not matched to a gene: 6. CDR3 sequence reads: CASSAGTGGFDTQYF. The CDR3 DNA is TGTGCCAGCAGCGCAGGGACAGGGGGCTTCGATACGCAGTATTTT.

The rearrangement links TRBV10-3 to TRBJ2-3; possible D gene TRBD1, 5 bases. V lost 6 bases to trimming and J lost 7 bases, with 8 bases between them. The CDR3 contains 11 residues. The germline V gene has CDR1 ENHRY and CDR2 SYGVKD. CDR3 sequence (DNA): TGTGCCATCAGGGGGCAGAATACGCAGTATTTT. It encodes CAIRGQNTQYF.

The chain couples TRBV12-3 or TRBV12-4 to TRBJ1-2, with 7 bases aligning to TRBD1. V lost 6 bases, J lost 3 bases, and 4 bases stayed unmatched. The CDR3 totals 13 residues. CDR3 DNA sequence: TGTGCCAGCAGAAGTACAGGGGACTATGGCTACACCTTC. Translation: CASRSTGDYGYTF.

The gene calls are TRBV7-9 and TRBJ2-7, with TRBD1 as a possible D gene (5 bases). CDR1 and CDR2 from the germline V gene are SEHNR and FQNEAQ (reference sequence). Trimming took 4 bases from V and 3 from J, leaving 16 bases between them. The CDR3 has 15 amino acids. The CDR3 region is CASSSLQGLNYEQYF. The DNA of the CDR3 is TGTGCCAGCAGCTCATTGCAGGGATTAAACTACGAGCAGTACTTC. Full variable domain (outside the CDR3, taken from reference TRBV7-9 and TRBJ2-7): DTGVSQNPRHKITKRGQNVTFRCDPISEHNRLYWYRQTLGQGPEFLTYFQNEAQLEKSRLLSDRFSAERPKGSFSTLEIQRTEQGDSAMYLCASSSLQGLNYEQYFGPGTRLTVT.

V and J are TRBV9 and TRBJ2-1; the match to TRBD2 covers 10 bases. J was trimmed by 7 bases and V by 3 bases; bases with no gene match: 10. The CDR3 sequence is 16 residues long. Germline assignment: CDR1 SGDLS and CDR2 YYNGEE. CDR3 loop: CASSGDSGGPGNEQFF. Written as DNA, the CDR3 is TGTGCCAGCAGCGGAGATAGCGGGGGGCCAGGGAATGAGCAGTTCTTC.

The chain recombines TRBV29-1 with TRBJ1-3; D is perhaps TRBD1 (5 bases). The CDR3 runs to 12 residues. Trimming took off 4 bases at V and 4 bases at J, with 8 bases between the two ends. The germline gives CDR1 SQVTM, CDR2 ANQGSEA. The CDR3 DNA is TGCAGCGTTGTTTGGGGCGGAAACACCATATATTTT. Translation gives CSVVWGGNTIYF.

The J gene is TRBJ1-6, the V gene TRBV2; TRBD1 matches at 8 bases. The CDR3 runs to 14 residues. In germline, CDR1 is SNHLY, CDR2 FYNNEI. After removal of 6 bases from V and 6 bases from J, the junction contained 4 bases not matched to a gene. As DNA, the CDR3 is TGTGCCAGCAGCGACAGGGGAGGTAATTCACCCCTCCACTTT. It codes for CASSDRGGNSPLHF.